This is a list of T cell receptor beta chains from one sample in a study of T cell repertoires in cytomegalovirus infection. Via MiXCR, TCRdb re-called the reads, giving one row per CDR3 protein. The sample yields around 490,000 distinct CDR3 sequences, less than 30% seen once. Sequencing was carried out using PBMCs. The receptors shown here come from a human donor in good health (CMV status not recorded). Some clones in this sample may be carry-over from other donors' samples. The CDR3 runs from the conserved cysteine through the conserved F or W. A D gene is named only where the DNA matches it firmly. Rows give clone size only sometimes, using once, few, many, or a class for an expanded clone.

v_call: TRBV7-6; d_call: NA; clone_size: few; j_call: TRBJ2-7; cdr3_nt: TGTGCCAGCAGCTTAGGGACAGATATCTACTTC; cdr3_aa: CASSLGTDIYF
v_call: TRBV5-4; d_call: TRBD1; clone_size: NA; j_call: TRBJ2-5; cdr3_nt: TGTGCCAGCAGCCATATACAGGGGGCTAGCCAGACCCAGTACTTC; cdr3_aa: CASSHIQGASQTQYF
v_call: TRBV6-1; d_call: TRBD2; clone_size: few; j_call: TRBJ2-5; cdr3_nt: TGTGCCAGCAGTGAATCCGGACTAGCGGGAATCGAGACCCAGTACTTC; cdr3_aa: CASSESGLAGIETQYF
v_call: TRBV2; d_call: NA; clone_size: NA; j_call: TRBJ2-6; cdr3_nt: TGTGCCAGCCCCTCCCGGGTAGGCAGCTCTGGGGCCAACGTCCTGACTTTC; cdr3_aa: CASPSRVGSSGANVLTF
v_call: TRBV28; d_call: TRBD1; clone_size: NA; j_call: TRBJ2-5; cdr3_nt: TGTGCCAGCAGGCCTCAGGACAGGGAAAGAGAGACCCAGTACTTC; cdr3_aa: CASRPQDRERETQYF
v_call: TRBV12-3/TRBV12-4; d_call: NA; clone_size: few; j_call: TRBJ2-5; cdr3_nt: TGTGCCAGCACCGACAGTGGTGAAGAGACCCAGTACTTC; cdr3_aa: CASTDSGEETQYF
v_call: TRBV6-8; d_call: NA; clone_size: few; j_call: TRBJ1-2; cdr3_nt: TGTGCCAGCAGTTACTCGGGTAACGGCTACACCTTC; cdr3_aa: CASSYSGNGYTF
v_call: TRBV4-3; d_call: TRBD1; clone_size: NA; j_call: TRBJ1-2; cdr3_nt: TGCGCCAGCAGCCAAGCCGTTCTAGGACAGGGCTATGGCTACACCTTC; cdr3_aa: CASSQAVLGQGYGYTF
v_call: TRBV7-9; d_call: NA; clone_size: NA; j_call: TRBJ1-5; cdr3_nt: TGTGCCAGCAGCTTAGGTGGGCTCTTTCAGCCCCAGCATTTT; cdr3_aa: CASSLGGLFQPQHF
v_call: TRBV7-9; d_call: TRBD2; clone_size: many; j_call: TRBJ2-4; cdr3_nt: TGTGCCAGCAGCTTAGCCGGGAGGGGGGACATTCAGTACTTC; cdr3_aa: CASSLAGRGDIQYF
v_call: TRBV6-1; d_call: NA; clone_size: few; j_call: TRBJ2-1; cdr3_nt: TGTGCCAGCAGTTACGACTTCCAGGGCGGGGACAATGAGCAGTTCTTC; cdr3_aa: CASSYDFQGGDNEQFF
v_call: TRBV19; d_call: NA; clone_size: NA; j_call: TRBJ1-5; cdr3_nt: TGTGCCAGTAGTGCCGGGAGCTACAATCAGCCCCAGCATTTT; cdr3_aa: CASSAGSYNQPQHF
v_call: TRBV7-2; d_call: TRBD1; clone_size: many; j_call: TRBJ1-4; cdr3_nt: TGTGCCAGCAAACCGGGACAGGGGAGCGAAAAACTGTTTTTT; cdr3_aa: CASKPGQGSEKLFF
v_call: TRBV7-2; d_call: NA; clone_size: many; j_call: TRBJ2-1; cdr3_nt: TGTGCCAGCAGCTTCGGAGGGAACTCCTACAATGAGCAGTTCTTC; cdr3_aa: CASSFGGNSYNEQFF
v_call: TRBV19; d_call: NA; clone_size: NA; j_call: TRBJ1-4; cdr3_nt: TGTGCCAGTAGTCCGCCCGGGGACGCGAATGAAAAACTGTTTTTT; cdr3_aa: CASSPPGDANEKLFF
v_call: TRBV10-3; d_call: NA; clone_size: few; j_call: TRBJ2-1; cdr3_nt: TGTGCCATCAGTGACCGACGGGAAGGGTCCAATGAGCAGTTCTTC; cdr3_aa: CAISDRREGSNEQFF
v_call: TRBV7-2; d_call: NA; clone_size: many; j_call: TRBJ2-4; cdr3_nt: TGTGCCAGCAGCTTAAACCGGGACCCACCAGACTTC; cdr3_aa: CASSLNRDPPDF
v_call: TRBV12-3/TRBV12-4; d_call: TRBD1; clone_size: few; j_call: TRBJ1-2; cdr3_nt: TGTGCCAGCAGGTCGGGACAGGGGATTCTTGGCTACACCTTC; cdr3_aa: CASRSGQGILGYTF
v_call: TRBV6-5; d_call: TRBD1; clone_size: NA; j_call: TRBJ1-2; cdr3_nt: TGTGCCAGCAGGGCCCGACAGGGGGAGGGCTATGGCTACACCTTC; cdr3_aa: CASRARQGEGYGYTF
v_call: TRBV6-6; d_call: TRBD1; clone_size: NA; j_call: TRBJ2-1; cdr3_nt: TGTGCCAGCAGTACGGGGACAGGGCAAAATGAGCAGTTCTTC; cdr3_aa: CASSTGTGQNEQFF
v_call: TRBV4-3; d_call: NA; clone_size: few; j_call: TRBJ2-5; cdr3_nt: TGCGCCAGCAGCCAAGGTTGGACTCGCCGGGAGACCCAGTACTTC; cdr3_aa: CASSQGWTRRETQYF
v_call: TRBV7-9; d_call: NA; clone_size: many; j_call: TRBJ2-3; cdr3_nt: TGTGCCAGCAGCTTCGAAGGGGGCACAGATACGCAGTATTTT; cdr3_aa: CASSFEGGTDTQYF
v_call: TRBV7-2; d_call: NA; clone_size: NA; j_call: TRBJ2-2; cdr3_nt: TGTGCCAGCAGCTTATTCCCCGGACCGGACTCCGGGGGGGAGCTGTTTTTT; cdr3_aa: CASSLFPGPDSGGELFF
v_call: TRBV12-3/TRBV12-4; d_call: NA; clone_size: NA; j_call: TRBJ1-1; cdr3_nt: TGTGCCAGCAGCCGCAGCCGAGGGGGTGAAGCTTTCTTT; cdr3_aa: CASSRSRGGEAFF
v_call: TRBV7-6; d_call: NA; clone_size: few; j_call: TRBJ2-3; cdr3_nt: TGTGCCAGCAGCTTAGACGCCGGGACAGATACGCAGTATTTT; cdr3_aa: CASSLDAGTDTQYF